Each of the 7 T cell receptor beta chains below was sequenced from the same sample in a study of CD8 T cells in ankylosing spondylitis (dated by TCRdb to 2016 to 2017). To prepare the library, 5' RACE was applied. The reads were generated on an Illumina HiSeq 2500. Clones were called with MiXCR by TCRdb after fastp trimmed the public reads at Q25, and only in-frame beta chains were retained. Each entry merges the rows of one CDR3 protein and shows their most common DNA and genes. This sample holds around 450,000 distinct CDR3 sequences; roughly 25% were observed only once. The ten most abundant clones make up 0.75% to 0.9% of the sample. The full study reports these points: Blood from ankylosing spondylitis patients appeared to be characterized by a TCR beta motif made up of about 8 highly homologous amino acid variants.

The antigens for these receptors are not known. Sequencing input: blood, either unsorted or a sorted T cell fraction (not recorded which). Source of these receptors: a male donor with ankylosing spondylitis.

The chain uses TRBV11-2 and TRBJ2-7; 8 bases are a match to TRBD1. Germline lookup yields CDR1 SGHAT and CDR2 FQNNGV. This CDR3 contains 14 residues. Unmatched junction bases numbered 9, after V lost 7 bases and J lost 4 bases. The CDR3 DNA is TGTGCCAGCACTGACAGGGGCTCCCCATACGAGCAGTACGTC. Its translation is CASTDRGSPYEQYV.

In its sample, this clonotype was seen a few times. CDR3 coding DNA: TGTGCCAGCAGTAGGCCCGGAGGAGAGACCCAGTACTTC. Translation: CASSRPGGETQYF. V usage is TRBV27 and J usage is TRBJ2-5; D is perhaps TRBD2 (5 bases). CDR3 length equals 13 residues. Trimming shortened V by 5 bases and J by 4 bases, and 11 bases separated the two germline ends. Germline loops: CDR1 MNHEY, CDR2 SMNVEV (reference sequence).

This chain joins TRBV25-1 and TRBJ2-5, with 7 bases fitting TRBD1. In germline, CDR1 is MGHDK, CDR2 SYGVNS. V shed 5 bases, J shed 2 bases, and the junction held 5 bases outside the gene matches. The CDR3 extends over 14 amino acids. In DNA, the CDR3 is TGTGCCAGCAGTTACCGGGACAGACAAGAGACCCAGTACTTC. Its translation is CASSYRDRQETQYF. The whole variable domain, filled in from reference TRBV25-1 and TRBJ2-5, reads EADIYQTPRYLVIGTGKKITLECSQTMGHDKMYWYQQDPGMELHLIHYSYGVNSTEKGDLSSESTVSRIRTEHFPLTLESARPSHTSQYLCASSYRDRQETQYFGPGTRLLVL.

This clonotype has a count of ten or more. This chain links TRBV5-1 with TRBJ2-6, with a possible D match to TRBD1 (6 bases). Germline assignment: CDR1 SGHRS and CDR2 YFSETQ. The CDR3 sequence is 15 residues long. Trimming shortened V by 2 bases and J by 4 bases, and 10 bases separated the two germline ends. The CDR3 is CASSFSGTGANVLTF. CDR3 DNA sequence: TGCGCCAGCAGCTTTTCGGGGACAGGGGCCAACGTCCTGACTTTC.

J is TRBJ2-2 and V is TRBV10-2, with D tentatively TRBD1 (6 bases). The CDR3 loop spans 12 amino acids. With 8 bases removed from V and 6 bases from J, the gap between germline ends came to 10 bases. Germline lookup yields CDR1 WSHSY and CDR2 SAAADI. CDR3 loop: CASEKGAGELFF. Here the CDR3 DNA reads TGCGCCAGCGAGAAGGGGGCCGGGGAGCTGTTTTTT.

The rearrangement links TRBV3-1 to TRBJ1-1; D is possibly TRBD1 (5 bases). The germline gives CDR1 LGHDT, CDR2 YNNKEL (reference sequence). The CDR3 is 15 residues long. Trimming stripped 1 base from V and 2 bases from J, with 11 bases between. The CDR3 DNA reads TGTGCCAGCAGCCAAGCGTGGGGCAGAAACACTGAAGCTTTCTTT. Translating gives CASSQAWGRNTEAFF.

The J gene is TRBJ1-6, the V gene TRBV3-1; TRBD1 matches at 11 bases. Germline-derived CDR1 and CDR2 are LGHDT and YNNKEL (reference sequence). Unmatched junction bases numbered 6, after V lost 6 bases and J lost 5 bases. The CDR3 sequence is 16 residues long. CDR3 sequence (DNA): TGTGCCAGCAGGAAGGACAGGGGGCGTGATAATTCACCCCTCCACTTT. This encodes CASRKDRGRDNSPLHF.